Below, one TCR beta chain is given with its context. Its target is not known. This sample stems from a study of cytomegalovirus exposure and HLA in healthy donors. Study results and limitations: In an earlier analysis, productive rearrangement rates for most beta V segments clustered near 90% or 30%. Sequencing likely produced, as an artifact, a cluster of highly shared sequence variants.

This CDR3 region has 16 residues. Losses at the gene ends were 0 bases for V and 3 bases for J; bases not matched to a gene: 7. Per germline, CDR1 SGHDN and CDR2 FVKESK. In the PCR, 60 Vbeta and 13 Jbeta primers were used. Produced via immunoSEQ multiplex PCR; TCRdb's table is partial and in-frame only. The table lists tens of thousands of clones, roughly 80% of them singletons. This chain links TRBV14 with TRBJ2-7, with 8 bases matching TRBD1. The material sequenced was PBMCs. The sequence was obtained from a man between 40 and 49 years old in good health and CMV-seronegative. The CDR3 reads CASSQDSRTGSYEQYF. CDR3 DNA: TGTGCCAGCAGCCAAGACTCGAGGACAGGGAGCTACGAGCAGTACTTC.